A selection of T cell receptor beta chains follows, all from one sample in a study of prognosis after radiotherapy for stage I lung cancer. TCRdb redid the calling of the multiplex PCR reads with MiXCR, one entry per CDR3 protein. The sample lists 15,000 to 20,000 distinct CDR3 sequences; roughly 30% were seen once. The material sequenced was PBMCs, taken before or after stereotactic body radiation therapy (not recorded which). The receptor set was obtained from a donor over 45 with non-small cell lung cancer. Both conserved end residues are part of each CDR3. D genes are given only for firm matches. The size of a clone is reported for some rows only, either as once, few or many, or as a class for expanded clones.

TRBV2	TRBJ2-3	many	TRBD2	CASSENASGRGADTQYF	TGTGCCAGCAGTGAAAATGCTAGCGGGAGAGGGGCAGATACGCAGTATTTT
TRBV6-2/TRBV6-3	TRBJ2-3	-	-	CVSSYYRLPPTDTQYF	TGTGTCAGCAGTTACTACCGCCTCCCCCCCACAGATACGCAGTATTTT
TRBV11-2	TRBJ2-1	many	TRBD1	CASSYDRGSYNEQFF	TGTGCCAGCAGCTATGACAGGGGCTCCTACAATGAGCAGTTCTTC
TRBV18	TRBJ2-3	many	TRBD2	CASSPSGGLATDTQYF	TGTGCCAGCTCACCTTCGGGAGGGTTAGCCACAGATACGCAGTATTTT
TRBV3-1	TRBJ2-7	many	-	CASSQRGLVYEQYF	TGTGCCAGCAGCCAAAGGGGACTCGTGTACGAGCAGTACTTC
TRBV13	TRBJ2-1	many	-	CASSLTSNEQFF	TGTGCCAGCAGCCTGACGAGCAATGAGCAGTTCTTC
TRBV6-2/TRBV6-3	TRBJ2-7	-	-	CASKFAHEQYF	TGTGCCAGCAAGTTTGCCCACGAGCAGTACTTC
TRBV20-1	TRBJ2-7	-	-	CNARGLANGFTTFVQYF	TGCAATGCTAGGGGACTCGCAAATGGATTTACCACCTTCGTGCAGTACTTC
TRBV6-2/TRBV6-3	TRBJ2-2	few	TRBD2	CASSPVAGGSVELFF	TGTGCTAGCAGCCCTGTAGCGGGAGGTTCCGTGGAGCTGTTTTTT
TRBV12-3/TRBV12-4	TRBJ1-2	medium-sized	-	CASRTRTVDGYTF	TGTGCCAGCAGGACTAGGACAGTTGATGGCTACACCTTC
TRBV10-3	TRBJ1-1	many	-	CAIRRERNTEAFF	TGTGCCATCCGCCGTGAGCGGAACACTGAAGCTTTCTTT